This T cell receptor beta chain was obtained from a study of cytomegalovirus exposure and HLA in healthy donors (TCRdb year 2017). Regarding the research as a whole: According to an earlier analysis of 450 to 650 of the donors, some 180 million T cells yielded approximately 120 million unique TCR beta sequences and less than 300 Gb of sequence data. Of the roughly 400 genotyped donors, 65% to 90% were placed in the genetic ancestry cluster associated with self-reported Caucasian donors. Among about 400 genotyped donors of the cohort, an average of approximately 240,000 unique TCR beta nucleotide sequences was sequenced per donor, of which approximately 19% were non-productive. Donor age, sex, ethnicity and CMV serostatus were collected together with the repertoire data. Genome-wide SNP genotypes for about 65% of the 666 donors were used in a later genetic analysis, which treated that subset as a discovery cohort. Rather than using new phenotypic data, the later analysis identified candidate immune exposures from TCR beta sequences and from how often those sequences occurred across donors. Every repertoire in the discovery cohort had been generated on one and the same sequencing platform. High-throughput TCR immunosequencing, statistical association of individual TCRs with disease status, and machine learning were combined to predict cytomegalovirus infection status. A handful of DR-DQ haplotypes were handled as single units for association and clustering because linkage in the cohort was strong. In an earlier analysis of roughly 600 of the donors, high-throughput TCR beta sequencing was used to judge whether each TCR beta V gene segment behaved as functional or pseudogenic. The study profiled the T cell repertoires of approximately 700 subjects by immunosequencing and related them to cytomegalovirus serostatus. A later analysis re-examined previously published TCR beta repertoires from about 700 donors and added high-resolution HLA genotyping to investigate patterns of TCR occurrence. The study aimed to test whether cataloging public T cell receptors could reveal signatures of past pathogen exposure. An early release that covered 640 HLA-typed donors contained about 300 gigabases of sequencing data and tens of millions of unique TCR sequences. Typing coverage differed by locus: A, B, C, DRB1 and DQB1 were typed in roughly 629-630 donors, DQA1 in about 500, DPA1 in approximately 610, and DPB1 in approximately 450. HLA typing included class I and class II loci at four-digit resolution. Besides the first cohort of roughly 700 subjects, a separate validation cohort made up of some 110 different subjects was used.

The cohort comprised some 680 healthy bone marrow donors. Cohort members were all nominally healthy when sampled, although unrecorded immune exposures were likely present. The donor tested CMV seronegative, placing the donor among the 350 to 400 seronegative members of the cohort. Every donor gave a peripheral blood sample, and the peripheral blood mononuclear cells from that sample were used for TCR beta sequencing. Genomic DNA extraction from the blood cell samples was performed with the Qiagen DNeasy Blood Extraction Kit. On this clone: Its antigen specificity is not known. Base qualities are not at hand, and no much larger clone is one base apart.

The library was made by the immunoSEQ multiplex PCR assay. A mixture of 60 forward primers for TCR Vbeta segments and 13 reverse primers for TCR Jbeta segments was used in the multiplex PCR. The CDR3 region of rearranged TCR beta genes was amplified from genomic DNA by a multiplex PCR assay. On the Illumina HiSeq System, the amplified TCR beta libraries were sequenced as 87-base-pair reads. The study's processing was this. Across the roughly 670 repertoires, a later analysis counted tens of millions of unique TCR beta chains, 9.5 million to 13 million of which were shared by at least two donors. A nearest-neighbor algorithm error-corrected the raw reads and collapsed the reads into unique sequences, merging closely related sequences to remove PCR and sequencing errors. Alignment of CDR3 sequences to IMGT reference sequences was used to assign V, D and J gene segments. Each retained sequence needed at least a six-nucleotide match to both a V gene segment and a J gene segment. Rearrangements were called productive when the CDR3 lacked stop codons and stayed in frame with V and J; all others were non-productive. CDR3 was defined by IMGT convention, running from the second conserved V-encoded cysteine to the conserved J-encoded phenylalanine. In an earlier analysis of around 600 of the donors, sequences lacking an unambiguous match to a single V gene segment were excluded. An earlier analysis of some 500 of the donors classified V segments as functional when productive rearrangements were above 56.7% and as segregating when the standard deviation between donors was above 5%. A statistical classification framework was developed to diagnose cytomegalovirus status using the catalog of TCR beta chain sequences. V and J gene assignment, in a later analysis, came from comparing TCR nucleotide sequences with IMGT/GENE-DB human TR gene sequences. In a later analysis, CDR3 sequences and most-parsimonious VDJ recombination scenarios were assigned using the TCRdist pipeline. In a later analysis, each TCR beta chain was defined by its CDR3 amino acid sequence together with its V-gene family, and reads lacking a unique V-gene family were excluded. In a later analysis, a few hundred highly shared, low-generation-probability nucleotide sequences were removed to address suspected cross-contamination and a sequencing artifact. In a later analysis, a clonal expansion index was calculated for each public chain from normalized within-repertoire ranks of inferred template counts. In a later analysis, generation probabilities were computed using a VDJ recombination model fitted to out-of-frame rearrangements, and the results were checked against IGoR. In a later analysis, hypergeometric tests were used to score TCR-TCR, TCR-HLA and TCR-CMV co-occurrence, with a repertoire-size bias correction applied to TCR pairs. To estimate false discovery rates, a later analysis permuted the HLA or CMV assignments 20 times. In a later analysis, co-occurring TCRs were grouped with DBSCAN, and TCRdist sequence similarity was added when clustering was performed within HLA-allele-positive subsets. Co-occurrence clustering excluded repertoires with fewer than 30,000 or more than 120,000 public chains, plus five with anomalous nucleotide sharing. The source is immuneACCESS, and TCRdb retained only in-frame sequences with V and J called. Part of the clones is not carried over; for the studies checked, unresolved V genes explain less than half of this, and the remainder is unexplained. V and J calls and clone size come straight from that table; D and trimming were deduced from the DNA. This sample is represented by a few hundred thousand clones; 80% to 95% of them were singletons. About 1.7% of the sample is in the top ten clones.

Via the germline V gene, CDR1 is SNHLY and CDR2 FYNNEI. The CDR3 runs 14 residues from the cysteine to the phenylalanine. The CDR3 DNA has 42 bases and is translated from base 1. V is trimmed back by 8 bases and J by 4 bases, and the junction contains 7 bases that no gene match accounts for. Beyond this particular receptor, the publication reports: In both the original and validation cohorts, the classifier was reported to diagnose cytomegalovirus status with high specificity and sensitivity. In a later analysis, HLA-associated TCR beta chains showed more clonal expansion and lower generation probabilities than non-associated chains that were equally common. Some IMGT-functional V segments, including TRBV6-2 and TRBV6-3, could not be distinguished by the 87-base-pair reads and were therefore excluded. Compared with the approximately 600-donor mean, donors in an Asian-associated ancestry cluster had fewer N-insertions in productive TCRs, according to a later genetic analysis. In a later analysis, most CMV-associated TCR beta chains were found to appear HLA-restricted, with HLA associations seemingly driven largely by CMV exposure. In this cohort, only TCR beta chains were sequenced, and detectable features were limited by the absence of alpha or paired-chain data. Several of the top co-occurrence clusters appeared to be linked to parvovirus B19, influenza, CMV and Epstein-Barr virus, according to a later analysis. In an earlier analysis of approximately 600 of the donors, most TCR beta V segments were observed in productive rearrangements about 87% or about 30% of the time, broadly matching IMGT annotations. A further reported finding was that TCR beta sequences accurately predicted the HLA-A and HLA-B alleles for most subjects in the first cohort. When HLA alleles, especially DR and DQ, strongly co-occurred, TCR associations were difficult to assign to individual alleles. The only immune exposure information available for the cohort was CMV serostatus. The study listed 150 to 200 TCR beta chains as associated with cytomegalovirus. In vitro tests confirmed that a few of the cytomegalovirus-associated TCR beta chains recognize cytomegalovirus antigens. Because HLA typing was missing for some donors at each locus, association tests included only the typed subset. Because counts were too low, 15 or so rarely observed V segments, including chromosome 9 orphons, were excluded from the earlier analysis of several hundred of the donors. A later analysis associated 16,951 TCR beta sequences with specific HLA alleles at a false discovery rate of 0.05. The authors suggested that the approach could potentially be generalized to other disease states and immunological phenotypes. Linkage disequilibrium might explain the correlated functional status among segregating V segments, but an unknown experimental factor could not be ruled out. Across donors, most TCR sequences were observed very rarely, whereas some public TCRs were present in many individuals. A group of highly shared sequence variants was considered likely to be a technical artifact of the sequencing pipeline. In a later analysis, TCR association rates were found to vary across HLA loci, with the most associated TCRs seen for DRB1 alleles and the fewest for HLA-C alleles. Roughly uniform sequencing depth across donors was assumed in presence/absence analyses, although this assumption may not hold. An association between a missense DCLRE1C variant and V-gene and J-gene trimming of TCR beta chains was found in a later genetic analysis and replicated in an independent cohort.

The source of this sequence is a girl aged 2 to 9 in good health and CMV-seronegative. Rearrangement joined TRBV2 to TRBJ1-5, and 8 junction bases match TRBD1. Sequences were obtained from PBMCs. The DNA reads as follows: TGTGCCAGCCTACAGGGGGTAGGAAATCAGCCCCAGCATTTT. It encodes CASLQGVGNQPQHF.